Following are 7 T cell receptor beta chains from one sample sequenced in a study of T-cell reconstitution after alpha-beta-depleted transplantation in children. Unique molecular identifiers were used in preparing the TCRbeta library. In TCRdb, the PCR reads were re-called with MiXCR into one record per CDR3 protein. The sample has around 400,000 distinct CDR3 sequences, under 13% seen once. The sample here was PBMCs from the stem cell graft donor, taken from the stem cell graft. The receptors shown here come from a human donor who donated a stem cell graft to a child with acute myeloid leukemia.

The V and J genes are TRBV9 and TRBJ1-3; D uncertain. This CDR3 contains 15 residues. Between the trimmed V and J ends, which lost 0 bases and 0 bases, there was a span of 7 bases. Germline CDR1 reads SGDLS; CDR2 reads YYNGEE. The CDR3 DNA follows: TGTGCCAGCAGCGTAGAATTCGGCTCTGGAAACACCATATATTTT. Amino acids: CASSVEFGSGNTIYF.

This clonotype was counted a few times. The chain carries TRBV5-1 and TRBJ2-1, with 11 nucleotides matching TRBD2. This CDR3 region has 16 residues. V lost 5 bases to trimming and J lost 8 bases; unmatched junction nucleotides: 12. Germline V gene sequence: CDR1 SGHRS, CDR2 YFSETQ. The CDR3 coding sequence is TGCGCCAGCAGGCTAGCCGGGACTAGCGGTTTAGATGAGCAGTTCTTC. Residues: CASRLAGTSGLDEQFF.

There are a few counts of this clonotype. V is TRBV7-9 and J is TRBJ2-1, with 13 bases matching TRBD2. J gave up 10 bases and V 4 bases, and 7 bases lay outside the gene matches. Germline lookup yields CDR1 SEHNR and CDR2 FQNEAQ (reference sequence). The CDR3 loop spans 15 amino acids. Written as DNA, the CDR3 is TGTGCCAGCAGCTCGACCGGACTAGCGGGAGACGAGCAGTTCTTC. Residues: CASSSTGLAGDEQFF. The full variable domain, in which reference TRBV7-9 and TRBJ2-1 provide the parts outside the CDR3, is DTGVSQNPRHKITKRGQNVTFRCDPISEHNRLYWYRQTLGQGPEFLTYFQNEAQLEKSRLLSDRFSAERPKGSFSTLEIQRTEQGDSAMYLCASSSTGLAGDEQFFGPGTRLTVL.

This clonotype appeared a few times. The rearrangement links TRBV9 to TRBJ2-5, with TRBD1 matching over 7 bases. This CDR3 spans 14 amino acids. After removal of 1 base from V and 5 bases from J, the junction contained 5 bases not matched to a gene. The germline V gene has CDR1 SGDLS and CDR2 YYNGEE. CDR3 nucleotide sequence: TGTGCCAGCAGCGTAACGACAGGGACGGAGACCCAGTACTTC. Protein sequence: CASSVTTGTETQYF.

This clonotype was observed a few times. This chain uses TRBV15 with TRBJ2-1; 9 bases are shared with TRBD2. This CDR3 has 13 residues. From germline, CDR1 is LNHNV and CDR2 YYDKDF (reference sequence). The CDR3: CVTAGGSYNEQFF. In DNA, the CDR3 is TGTGTAACAGCGGGGGGATCCTACAATGAGCAGTTCTTC.

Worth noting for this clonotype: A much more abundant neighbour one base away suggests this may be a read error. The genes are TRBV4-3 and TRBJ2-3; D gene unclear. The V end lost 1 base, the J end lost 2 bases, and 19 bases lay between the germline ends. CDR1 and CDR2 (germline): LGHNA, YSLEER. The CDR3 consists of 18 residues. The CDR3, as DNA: TGCGCCAGCAGCCAAGTCGCCTTTACTATCGGTTACACAGATACGCAGTATTTT. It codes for CASSQVAFTIGYTDTQYF.

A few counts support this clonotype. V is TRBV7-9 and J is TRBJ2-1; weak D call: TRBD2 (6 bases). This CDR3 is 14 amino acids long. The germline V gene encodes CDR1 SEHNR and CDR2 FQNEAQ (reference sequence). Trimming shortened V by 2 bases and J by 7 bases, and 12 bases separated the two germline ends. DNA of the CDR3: TGTGCCAGCAGCTTAACGGGACTCCAGAATGAGCAGTTCTTC. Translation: CASSLTGLQNEQFF.